This TCR beta chain was sequenced in a study of T-cell reconstitution after alpha-beta-depleted transplantation in children. The TCRbeta library was prepared with unique molecular identifiers. Each CDR3 protein gets one entry after TCRdb re-called the PCR reads with MiXCR. The repertoire holds approximately 500,000 distinct CDR3 sequences, with about 11% as singletons. Study-wide results and limits: One year after transplant, T-cell counts and diversity came mostly from newly produced T cells.

This clonotype was observed at least ten times. The antigen remains unidentified. CDR1 and CDR2 from the germline V gene are MDHEN and SYDVKM. Trimming shortened V by 3 bases and J by 2 bases, and 8 bases separated the two germline ends. The CDR3 consists of 15 residues. This clonotype was obtained from a child under 10 years old with inherited bone marrow failure, due to receive a stem cell transplant. Sample: PBMCs, taken before TCRalphabeta/CD19-depleted stem cell transplant. J is TRBJ2-6 and V is TRBV28, with D hard to call. The CDR3 loop is CASSLFRTGANVLTF. DNA of the CDR3: TGTGCCAGCAGTTTGTTCAGGACTGGGGCCAACGTCCTGACTTTC.